A single sample is the source of the 7 T cell receptor beta chains below, sequenced in a study of Graves' ophthalmopathy and Graves' hyperthyroidism. The TCR beta CDR3 regions underwent amplification from RNA transcripts. A first-round RT-PCR used HTBI primers, followed by a second-round multiplex PCR. TCRdb used MiXCR to reprocess the multiplex PCR reads, holding one entry per CDR3 protein. The sample lists 360,000 or so distinct CDR3 sequences, about a sixth occurring once. Sequencing was performed on peripheral blood. The receptors derive from a woman aged 18-29 years with Graves' ophthalmopathy.

This clonotype was counted ten times or more. The genes are TRBV6-1 and TRBJ1-5; maybe TRBD1 (6 bases). Germline CDR1 and CDR2: MNHNS and SASEGT. V gave up 8 bases and J gave up 2 bases, with 13 bases separating them. CDR3 length: 14 residues. CDR3 DNA sequence: TGTGCCAGCTTTCCAGGGGCGGGCAATCAGCCCCAGCATTTT. This gives the protein CASFPGAGNQPQHF.

This clonotype occurred many times. V usage is TRBV11-2 and J usage is TRBJ2-7; D might be TRBD2 (7 bases). Trimming stripped 8 bases from V and 2 bases from J, with 22 bases between. CDR1 and CDR2 (germline): SGHAT, FQNNGV. The CDR3 has 16 residues. CDR3 region: CASGSSAGAPTYEQYF. As DNA, the CDR3 is TGTGCCAGCGGTTCCAGCGCGGGGGCCCCGACCTACGAGCAGTACTTC.

This clonotype was found many times. V usage is TRBV6-2 or TRBV6-3 and J usage is TRBJ1-5, with D perhaps TRBD1 (5 bases). The CDR3 sequence is 15 residues long. The germline V gene has CDR1 MNHEY and CDR2 SVGEGT. The V and J ends lost 7 bases and 4 bases respectively, with 17 bases between them. The CDR3 loop reads CASTPDGGENQPQHF. CDR3 DNA: TGTGCCAGCACCCCCGACGGGGGGGAAAATCAGCCCCAGCATTTT.

This chain joins TRBV6-2 or TRBV6-3 and TRBJ2-7; D may correspond to TRBD1 or TRBD2 (5 bases each). Germline V gives CDR1 MNHEY, CDR2 SVGEGT. The CDR3 has 13 amino acids. The ends were cut back, 6 bases at V and 2 bases at J, with 11 bases in the middle. CDR3 amino acids: CASSTTGPYEQYF. As DNA, the CDR3 is TGTGCCAGCAGCACAACGGGACCCTACGAGCAGTACTTC.

In its sample, this clonotype was seen many times. This rearrangement joins TRBV2 to TRBJ1-2; 7 bases line up with TRBD1. The J segment lost 0 bases and the V segment lost 8 bases, leaving 6 bases of the junction unmatched. The germline gives CDR1 SNHLY, CDR2 FYNNEI. The CDR3 extends over 14 amino acids. CDR3 nucleotide sequence: TGTGCCAGCCAGTTCGACAGGGCTAACTATGGCTACACCTTC. Residues: CASQFDRANYGYTF.

Many counts were recorded for this clonotype. This chain uses TRBV7-2 with TRBJ1-2, with TRBD1 identical over 7 bases. Germline assignment: CDR1 SGHTA and CDR2 FQGNSA. V lost 2 bases to trimming and J lost 6 bases; unmatched junction nucleotides: 3. The CDR3 extends over 13 amino acids. CDR3 nucleotide sequence: TGTGCCAGCAGCTTACGCCAGGGGGATGGCTACACCTTC. It is translated as CASSLRQGDGYTF.

This clonotype has at least ten counts. The V gene is TRBV6-2 or TRBV6-3, the J gene TRBJ1-3; D is uncertain. Per germline, CDR1 MNHEY and CDR2 SVGEGT. Trimming stripped 5 bases from V and 1 base from J, with 9 bases between. The CDR3 is 14 residues long. DNA of the CDR3: TGTGCCAGCAGTCGTGGGCAATCTGGAAACACCATATATTTT. Translating it yields CASSRGQSGNTIYF.